The 12 T cell receptor beta chains reported below all come from one sample, sequenced in a study of beta chain features in type 1 diabetes. Study-wide findings and caveats: Within each of all four CD4+ subsets, Type 1 diabetes patients had TCRB CDR3s that were moderately but significantly shorter.

No cognate antigen is known for these TCRs. cDNA synthesis used the whole RNA isolate, giving expressed TCRB sequences. Using immunoSEQ multiplex PCR, the repertoire was profiled, and TCRdb retains in-frame clones only, with some absent. The table includes a few hundred thousand clones, more than 15% detected once. Sequencing was done on a sample of naive CD4+ T cells from blood. The source is a man aged 30-40 years with type 1 diabetes.

This rearrangement joins TRBV18 to TRBJ1-4; 7 bases are a match to TRBD1. J lost 8 bases, V lost 4 bases, and 7 bases had no gene match. This CDR3 is 14 amino acids long. Germline V lookup: CDR1 KGHSH, CDR2 LQKENI. CDR3 in DNA: TGTGCCAGCTCACGGGAACAGGGGAGAGAAAAACTGTTTTTT. Residues: CASSREQGREKLFF.

This clone was detected only a few times. The gene calls are TRBV7-9 and TRBJ2-1, with 12 bases identical to TRBD2. Trimming removed 3 bases from V and 8 bases from J; junction bases left unmatched: 5. CDR1 is SEHNR and CDR2 is FQNEAQ in the germline V gene (reference sequence). The CDR3 has 15 residues. CDR3 protein: CASSFASGRADEQFF. CDR3 DNA: TGTGCCAGCAGCTTTGCTAGCGGGAGGGCCGATGAGCAGTTCTTC. The entire variable domain, with the rest obtained from reference TRBV7-9 and TRBJ2-1, is as follows: DTGVSQNPRHKITKRGQNVTFRCDPISEHNRLYWYRQTLGQGPEFLTYFQNEAQLEKSRLLSDRFSAERPKGSFSTLEIQRTEQGDSAMYLCASSFASGRADEQFFGPGTRLTVL.

The chain has TRBV4-3 and TRBJ2-2; TRBD1 matches at 7 bases. CDR1 LGHNA and CDR2 YSLEER come from the germline V gene. Trimming cost V 8 bases and J 3 bases; bases outside gene matches: 6. The CDR3 spans 14 residues. The CDR3 DNA sequence: TGCGCCAGCCAGACAGGGCGAGACACCGGGGAGCTGTTTTTT. This encodes CASQTGRDTGELFF.

The J gene is TRBJ2-2, the V gene TRBV2, with D perhaps assigned TRBD1 or TRBD2 (5 bases each). The germline V gene has CDR1 SNHLY and CDR2 FYNNEI. V was trimmed by 5 bases and J by 0 bases, leaving 10 bases between them. There are 15 residues in the CDR3. CDR3 nucleotide sequence: TGTGCCAGCAGTCGGGACGGAGCGAACACCGGGGAGCTGTTTTTT. Translating it yields CASSRDGANTGELFF.

The genes are TRBV28 and TRBJ2-5; no clear D gene. CDR1 MDHEN and CDR2 SYDVKM come from the germline V gene. The CDR3 has 13 amino acids. V lost 2 bases and J lost 5, with 9 bases in between. CDR3: CASSLPYPETQYF. Here the CDR3 DNA reads TGTGCCAGCAGTTTACCATACCCGGAGACCCAGTACTTC.

This chain links TRBV25-1 with TRBJ2-5, with no clear D. Germline CDR1 reads MGHDK; CDR2 reads SYGVNS. The CDR3 runs 14 residues. With 1 base removed from V and 4 bases from J, the gap between germline ends came to 10 bases. CDR3 loop: CASSELSPGETQYF. CDR3 DNA: TGTGCCAGCAGTGAATTAAGTCCCGGAGAGACCCAGTACTTC.

In its sample, this clone was seen a few times. V gene TRBV6-5 combines with J gene TRBJ2-7, with 11 bases identical to TRBD1. The trim removed 7 bases at V and 3 bases at J, leaving 5 bases unmatched. This CDR3 spans 14 amino acids. Germline V gene lookup returns CDR1 MNHEY and CDR2 SVGAGI. CDR3 in amino acids: CASTSDRGLYEQYF. Written as DNA, the CDR3 is TGTGCCAGCACTTCGGACAGGGGGCTCTACGAGCAGTACTTC.

This clone was seen more than once but under ten times. J is TRBJ1-2 and V is TRBV10-3; the D gene is possibly TRBD1 (5 bases). CDR3 length: 12 amino acids. The germline V and J ends were trimmed by 6 bases and 6 bases, with 11 bases remaining between them. CDR1 and CDR2 from the germline V gene are ENHRY and SYGVKD. In DNA form, the CDR3 reads TGTGCCATCAGAGGAGGGGAGGATGGCTACACCTTC. Translation: CAIRGGEDGYTF.

The chain employs TRBV20-1 and TRBJ2-1; D is undetermined. Germline CDR1 is DFQATT and CDR2 is SNEGSKA (reference sequence). V was clipped by 6 bases and J by 8 bases, with 11 bases between them. The CDR3 loop spans 11 amino acids. This CDR3 is CSAKRRHEQFF. In nucleotides, the CDR3 is TGCAGTGCAAAGAGACGCCATGAGCAGTTCTTC.

This clone has only a few counts. This chain joins TRBV7-9 and TRBJ2-4; unclear D gene. This CDR3 is 16 amino acids long. In germline, CDR1 is SEHNR, CDR2 FQNEAQ (reference sequence). V lost 0 bases, J lost 0 bases, and 9 bases lay in between. The CDR3 sequence is CASSLARPGAKNIQYF. The CDR3, as DNA: TGTGCCAGCAGCTTAGCAAGGCCGGGAGCCAAAAACATTCAGTACTTC.

The table lists this clone with a few counts. This chain uses TRBV7-9 with TRBJ2-3, with 7 bases identical to TRBD2. CDR3 size: 16 residues. The ends lost 2 bases at V and 0 bases at J; junction bases unmatched: 5. The germline CDR1 and CDR2 sequences are SEHNR and FQNEAQ (reference sequence). The chain's CDR3 is CASSLSLAASTDTQYF. The CDR3 DNA reads TGTGCCAGCAGCTTAAGTCTAGCGGCTAGCACAGATACGCAGTATTTT. The variable domain in full, with the rest retrieved from reference TRBV7-9 and TRBJ2-3, is DTGVSQNPRHKITKRGQNVTFRCDPISEHNRLYWYRQTLGQGPEFLTYFQNEAQLEKSRLLSDRFSAERPKGSFSTLEIQRTEQGDSAMYLCASSLSLAASTDTQYFGPGTRLTVL.

The rearrangement uses TRBV29-1 and TRBJ2-3; 9 nucleotides agree with TRBD2. This CDR3 has 14 amino acids. V lost 7 bases, J lost 0 bases, and 5 bases stayed unmatched. CDR1 and CDR2 from the germline V gene are SQVTM and ANQGSEA. The CDR3 region has the DNA TGCAGCGCCTATCTAGCGGGGAGCACAGATACGCAGTATTTT. Protein: CSAYLAGSTDTQYF.